This T cell receptor beta chain originates from a study of beta chain features in type 1 diabetes. The study's findings and limits: PCR might show a preference for shorter templates, equally across patients and controls. Whether HLA type affects TCRB rearrangement stayed undetermined in the present work. Across all four CD4+ subsets, people with type 1 diabetes showed modestly shorter TCRB CDR3s.

On this clone itself: The antigen is not known. Germline is not matched at one junction end, which may reflect a read error.

In germline, CDR1 is MGHRA, CDR2 YSYEKL. This CDR3 contains 12 residues. By way of CD45RO/CCR7/CD25/CD127/CD95/CD27, the CD4+ regulatory, stem cell-like memory, central memory and naive cells were sorted. The authors obtained over 98% purity in all sorted populations. TCRB transcripts that were expressed got sequenced, as all of the isolated RNA had been reverse transcribed. The table came from immunoSEQ multiplex PCR; TCRdb's copy has only in-frame clones and leaves some out. The sample includes a few hundred thousand clones, around 13% seen only once; the top ten take around 0.01%. The source material was naive CD4+ T cells from blood. The rearrangement uses TRBV4-1 and TRBJ1-1; D is unclear. The sequence derives from a woman aged 18-35 years with type 1 diabetes. CDR3 DNA: TGCGCCAGCAGCCAAGCTACGGGATATCCTTTTTTT. This codes for CASSQATGYPFF.